This passage covers 9 T cell receptor beta chains from one sample sequenced in a study of blood T cell repertoires in COVID-19. The table came from immunoSEQ multiplex PCR; TCRdb's copy has only in-frame clones and leaves some out. There are about 250,000 clones in the sample; about 89% occur only once, and 1.6% lies in the top ten. Sequenced: peripheral blood. The receptors shown here come from a woman aged 55-75 years who had recovered from COVID-19.

This clone appeared a few times. The chain employs TRBV15 and TRBJ2-1, with TRBD2 identical over 7 bases. The CDR3 is 17 residues long. The J segment lost 0 bases and the V segment lost 3 bases, leaving 8 bases of the junction unmatched. CDR1 and CDR2 (germline): LNHNV, YYDKDF (reference sequence). The CDR3 loop is CATSSDGGTSSYNEQFF. The CDR3 nucleotides read TGTGCCACCAGCAGTGACGGGGGGACCAGCTCCTACAATGAGCAGTTCTTC. Full variable domain (outside the CDR3, taken from reference TRBV15 and TRBJ2-1): DAMVIQNPRYQVTQFGKPVTLSCSQTLNHNVMYWYQQKSSQAPKLLFHYYDKDFNNEADTPDNFQSRRPNTSFCFLDIRSPGLGDTAMYLCATSSDGGTSSYNEQFFGPGTRLTVL.

Comment on this clone: Other DNA sequences from this sample encode an identical CDR3 as well. The rearrangement links TRBV11-3 to TRBJ2-2; D is ambiguous. The CDR3 is 16 residues long. From germline, CDR1 is SGHNT and CDR2 YENEEA. The germline V and J ends were trimmed by 1 base and 0 bases, with 9 bases remaining between them. The CDR3 DNA follows: TGTGCCAGCAGCTTAGGTGGCGGAGCGAACACCGGGGAGCTGTTTTTT. It encodes CASSLGGGANTGELFF.

This sequence joins TRBV9 and TRBJ2-2, with D possibly TRBD1 on 5 matching bases. Trimming pared 5 bases from V and 4 bases from J, leaving 18 bases between. CDR3 length: 16 residues. CDR1 is SGDLS and CDR2 is YYNGEE in the germline V gene. DNA of the CDR3: TGTGCCAGCAGAAAAAGGGGCCACGACGCCACCGGGGAGCTGTTTTTT. It is translated as CASRKRGHDATGELFF.

This clone was observed a single time. The genes are TRBV20-1 and TRBJ1-4; no clear D gene. The CDR3 contains 13 residues. Germline loops: CDR1 DFQATT, CDR2 SNEGSKA (reference sequence). Trimming shortened V by 3 bases and J by 4 bases, and 9 bases separated the two germline ends. CDR3 DNA: TGCAGTGCTAGTCGGCGGAATAATGAAAAACTGTTTTTT. This codes for CSASRRNNEKLFF.

This rearrangement joins TRBV9 to TRBJ1-2, with 7 bases lining up with TRBD1. V dropped 4 bases and J dropped 8; count of bases not matched to a gene: 11. The germline V gene encodes CDR1 SGDLS and CDR2 YYNGEE. CDR3 size: 14 residues. CDR3 nucleotide sequence: TGTGCCAGCAGCCTAAACAGGGGACTGGAGGGCTACACCTTC. Its protein is CASSLNRGLEGYTF.

This chain links TRBV6-5 with TRBJ1-6, with 7 bases aligning to TRBD1. The CDR3 length is 14 residues. Trimming took 10 bases from V and 4 from J; bases not matched to a gene: 7. Germline-derived CDR1 and CDR2 are MNHEY and SVGAGI. CDR3 DNA sequence: TGTGCCACCGCGACAGGGCCTTATAATTCACCCCTCCACTTT. This translates into CATATGPYNSPLHF.

CDR3 residues: CASRLATGGGYTF. As DNA, the CDR3 is TGTGCCAGCAGACTTGCGACGGGGGGCGGCTACACCTTC. This chain links TRBV11-2 with TRBJ1-2; a possible D gene is TRBD1 (6 bases). The length of the CDR3 is 13 residues. Germline values: CDR1 SGHAT, CDR2 FQNNGV. Trimming shortened V by 6 bases and J by 8 bases, and 16 bases separated the two germline ends.

The genes are TRBV7-9 and TRBJ2-3, with TRBD2 identical over 8 bases. The length of the CDR3 is 15 residues. Germline CDR1 SEHNR, CDR2 FQNEAQ (reference sequence). The J segment lost 2 bases and the V segment lost 5 bases, leaving 6 bases of the junction unmatched. This CDR3 reads CASSRVGGATDTQYF. In DNA form, the CDR3 reads TGTGCCAGCAGCCGGGTCGGGGGGGCCACAGATACGCAGTATTTT.

J is TRBJ1-5 and V is TRBV19, with a possible D match to TRBD1 (6 bases). V was clipped by 7 bases and J by 0 bases, with 16 bases between them. The CDR3 consists of 16 residues. The germline gives CDR1 LNHDA, CDR2 SQIVND (reference sequence). Here the CDR3 reads CASKDSLIYSNQPQHF. CDR3 bases: TGTGCCAGTAAGGACAGCCTAATCTATAGCAATCAGCCCCAGCATTTT.